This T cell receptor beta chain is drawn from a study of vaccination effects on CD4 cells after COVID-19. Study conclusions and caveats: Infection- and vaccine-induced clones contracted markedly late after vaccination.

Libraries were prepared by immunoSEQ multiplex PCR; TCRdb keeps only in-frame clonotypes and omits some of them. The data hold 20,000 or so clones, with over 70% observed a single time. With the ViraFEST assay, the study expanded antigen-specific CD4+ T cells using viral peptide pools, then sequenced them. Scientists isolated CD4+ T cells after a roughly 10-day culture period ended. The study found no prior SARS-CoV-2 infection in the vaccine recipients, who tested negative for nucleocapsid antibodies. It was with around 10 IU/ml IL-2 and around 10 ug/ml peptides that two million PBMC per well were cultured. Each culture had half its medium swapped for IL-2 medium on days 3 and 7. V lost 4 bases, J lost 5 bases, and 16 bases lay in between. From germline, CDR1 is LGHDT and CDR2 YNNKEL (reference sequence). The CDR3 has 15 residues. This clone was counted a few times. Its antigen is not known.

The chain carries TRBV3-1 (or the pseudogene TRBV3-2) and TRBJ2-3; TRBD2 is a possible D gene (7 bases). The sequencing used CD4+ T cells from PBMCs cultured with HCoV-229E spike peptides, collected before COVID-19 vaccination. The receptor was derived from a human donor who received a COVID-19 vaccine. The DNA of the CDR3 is TGTGCCAGCAGCCCCTTGGGGAGGGGGGGAGATACGCAGTATTTT. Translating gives CASSPLGRGGDTQYF.